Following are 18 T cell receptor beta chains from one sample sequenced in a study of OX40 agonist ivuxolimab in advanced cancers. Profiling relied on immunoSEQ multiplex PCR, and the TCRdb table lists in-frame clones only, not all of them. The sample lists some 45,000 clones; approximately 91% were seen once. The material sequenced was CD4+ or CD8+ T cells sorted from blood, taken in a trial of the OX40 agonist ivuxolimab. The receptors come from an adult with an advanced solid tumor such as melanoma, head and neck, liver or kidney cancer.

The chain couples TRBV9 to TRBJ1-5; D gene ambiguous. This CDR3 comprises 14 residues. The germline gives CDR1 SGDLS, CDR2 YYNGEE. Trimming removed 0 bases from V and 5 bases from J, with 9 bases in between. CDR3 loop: CASSVALTDQPQHF. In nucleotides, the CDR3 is TGTGCCAGCAGCGTAGCCCTTACTGATCAGCCCCAGCATTTT.

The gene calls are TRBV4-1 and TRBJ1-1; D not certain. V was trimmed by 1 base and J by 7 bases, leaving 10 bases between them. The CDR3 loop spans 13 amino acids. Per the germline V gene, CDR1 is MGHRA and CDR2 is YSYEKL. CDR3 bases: TGCGCCAGCAGCCAAGTCGGTGGGGATGAAGCTTTCTTT. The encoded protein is CASSQVGGDEAFF.

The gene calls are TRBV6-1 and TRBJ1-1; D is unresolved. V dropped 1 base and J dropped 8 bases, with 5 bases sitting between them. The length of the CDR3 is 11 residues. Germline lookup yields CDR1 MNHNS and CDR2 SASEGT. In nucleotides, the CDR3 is TGTGCCAGCAGTGAAGAGGTAGAAGCTTTCTTT. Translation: CASSEEVEAFF.

CDR3 protein: CASSVGNVETQYF. CDR3 nucleotides: TGTGCCAGCAGCGTCGGAAACGTGGAGACCCAGTACTTC. The rearrangement uses TRBV9 and TRBJ2-5; D remains ambiguous. Germline assignment: CDR1 SGDLS and CDR2 YYNGEE. Trimming cost V 2 bases and J 5 bases, with 10 bases left between them. This CDR3 has 13 residues.

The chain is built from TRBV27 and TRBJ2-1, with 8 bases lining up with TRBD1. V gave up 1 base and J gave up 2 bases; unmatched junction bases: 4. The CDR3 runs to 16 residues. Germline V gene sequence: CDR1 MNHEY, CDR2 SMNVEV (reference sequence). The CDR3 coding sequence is TGTGCCAGCAGTTTATTAGGACAGGGCCCCTACAATGAGCAGTTCTTC. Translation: CASSLLGQGPYNEQFF.

CDR3 region: CASSQDRGSWWETQYF. The CDR3 DNA follows: TGTGCCAGCAGCCAAGATAGGGGCAGTTGGTGGGAGACCCAGTACTTC. The J gene is TRBJ2-5, the V gene TRBV14, with D maybe TRBD1 (5 bases). Germline lookup yields CDR1 SGHDN and CDR2 FVKESK. The CDR3 sequence is 16 residues long. The V and J ends lost 0 bases and 5 bases respectively, with 16 bases between them.

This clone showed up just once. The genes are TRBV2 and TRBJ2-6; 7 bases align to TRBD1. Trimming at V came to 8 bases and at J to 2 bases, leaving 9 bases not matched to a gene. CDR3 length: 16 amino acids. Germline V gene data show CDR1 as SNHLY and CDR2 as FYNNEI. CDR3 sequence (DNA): TGTGCCAGCGAGGGGACAGAACCTACTGGGGCCAACGTCCTGACTTTC. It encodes CASEGTEPTGANVLTF.

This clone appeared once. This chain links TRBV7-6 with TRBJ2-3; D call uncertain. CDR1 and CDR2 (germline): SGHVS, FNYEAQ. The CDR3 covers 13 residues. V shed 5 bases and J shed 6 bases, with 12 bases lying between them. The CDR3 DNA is TGTGCCAGCAGCCAGGAACGTCCGGATACGCAGTATTTT. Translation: CASSQERPDTQYF.

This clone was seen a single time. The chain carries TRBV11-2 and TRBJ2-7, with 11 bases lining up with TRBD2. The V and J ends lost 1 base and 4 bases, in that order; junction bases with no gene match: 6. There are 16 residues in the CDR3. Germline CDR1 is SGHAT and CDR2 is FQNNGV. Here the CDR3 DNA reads TGTGCCAGCAGCTTAGGGGCGACTAGCGGGACGTACGAGCAGTACTTC. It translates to CASSLGATSGTYEQYF.

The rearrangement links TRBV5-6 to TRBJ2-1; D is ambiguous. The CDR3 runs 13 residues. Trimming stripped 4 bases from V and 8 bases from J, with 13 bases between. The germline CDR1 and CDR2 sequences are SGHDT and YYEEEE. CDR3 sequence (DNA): TGTGCCAGCAGCCCCCCGCTTGGTCATGAGCAGTTCTTC. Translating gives CASSPPLGHEQFF.

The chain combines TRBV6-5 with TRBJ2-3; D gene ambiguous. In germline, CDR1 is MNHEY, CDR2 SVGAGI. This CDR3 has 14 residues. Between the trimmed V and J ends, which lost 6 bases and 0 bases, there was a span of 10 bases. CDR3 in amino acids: CASSPWLSTDTQYF. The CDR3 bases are TGTGCCAGCAGCCCTTGGCTGAGCACAGATACGCAGTATTTT.

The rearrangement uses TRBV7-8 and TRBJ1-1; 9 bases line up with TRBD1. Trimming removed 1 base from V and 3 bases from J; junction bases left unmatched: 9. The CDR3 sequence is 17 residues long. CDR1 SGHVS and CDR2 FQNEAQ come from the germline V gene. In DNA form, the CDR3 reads TGTGCCAGCAGCTTAGTGAGTTACAGGGGGCGAGACACTGAAGCTTTCTTT. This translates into CASSLVSYRGRDTEAFF.

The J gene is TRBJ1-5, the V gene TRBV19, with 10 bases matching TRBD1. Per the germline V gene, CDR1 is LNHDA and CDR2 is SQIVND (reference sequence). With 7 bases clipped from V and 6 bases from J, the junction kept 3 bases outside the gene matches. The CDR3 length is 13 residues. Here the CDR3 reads CASNRDRGQPQHF. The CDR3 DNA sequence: TGTGCCAGTAATCGGGACAGGGGTCAGCCCCAGCATTTT.

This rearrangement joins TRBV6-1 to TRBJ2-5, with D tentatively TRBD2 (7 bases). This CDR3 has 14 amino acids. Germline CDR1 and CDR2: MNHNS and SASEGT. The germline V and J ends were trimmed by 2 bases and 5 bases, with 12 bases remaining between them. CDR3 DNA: TGTGCCAGCAGTGAAAGGGGGGGGTACGAGACCCAGTACTTC. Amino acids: CASSERGGYETQYF.

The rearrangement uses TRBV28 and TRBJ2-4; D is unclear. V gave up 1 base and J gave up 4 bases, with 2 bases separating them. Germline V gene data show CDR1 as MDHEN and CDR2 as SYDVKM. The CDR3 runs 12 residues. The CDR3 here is CASSLFKNIQYF. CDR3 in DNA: TGTGCCAGCAGTTTATTTAAAAACATTCAGTACTTC.

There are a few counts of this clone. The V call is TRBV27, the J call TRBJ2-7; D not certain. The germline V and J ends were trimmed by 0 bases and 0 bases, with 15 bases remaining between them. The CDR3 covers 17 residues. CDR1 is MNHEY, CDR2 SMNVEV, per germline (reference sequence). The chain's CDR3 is CASSLSLSSAHSYEQYF. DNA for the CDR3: TGTGCCAGCAGTTTATCCCTAAGTTCAGCGCACTCCTACGAGCAGTACTTC.

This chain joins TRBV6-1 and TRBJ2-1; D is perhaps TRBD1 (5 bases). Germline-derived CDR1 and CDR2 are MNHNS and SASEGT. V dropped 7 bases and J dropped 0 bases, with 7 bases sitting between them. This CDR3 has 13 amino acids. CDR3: CASIDSSYNEQFF. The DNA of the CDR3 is TGTGCCAGCATCGACAGCTCCTACAATGAGCAGTTCTTC.

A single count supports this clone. CDR3 sequence: CASSQEPGQILHEQYF. In DNA form, the CDR3 reads TGCGCCAGCAGCCAAGAACCAGGACAGATTCTCCACGAGCAGTACTTC. The rearrangement joins TRBV4-1 to TRBJ2-7, with a possible D match to TRBD1 (6 bases). From germline, CDR1 is MGHRA and CDR2 YSYEKL. The CDR3 is 16 residues long. Trimming shortened V by 0 bases and J by 5 bases, and 17 bases separated the two germline ends.